This T cell receptor (beta chain) was captured in a study of PD-L1 blockade in urothelial cancer. Study overall: Blood analysis was done at 3 weeks (second dose) and 6 weeks after treatment began. T cells were recovered from blood samples at a median of around 140,000.

The CDR3 runs to 15 residues. V lost 5 bases, J lost 5 bases, and 16 bases lay in between. Germline assignment: CDR1 LNHDA and CDR2 SQIVND (reference sequence). The assay was immunoSEQ multiplex PCR, and TCRdb's table has in-frame clones only and misses some. The sample includes roughly 100,000 clones, approximately 87% of them seen just once. Regarding time point: peripheral blood 6 weeks after treatment start. This TCR derives from an older man with urothelial cancer. This rearrangement joins TRBV19 to TRBJ1-5; D not certain. The source material was PBMCs, sampled around atezolizumab (anti-PD-L1) treatment. The CDR3 nucleotides are TGTGCCAGTAGTCCCCGGCCCGGAGGGTATCAGCCCCAGCATTTT. It specifies CASSPRPGGYQPQHF.